One sample yielded the 3 T cell receptor beta chains listed below, sequenced in a study of Graves' ophthalmopathy and Graves' hyperthyroidism. Amplified material comprised TCR beta CDR3 regions derived from RNA transcripts. HTBI primers were used in a first-round RT-PCR, which preceded a second-round multiplex PCR. TCRdb processed the multiplex PCR reads anew with MiXCR; each CDR3 protein has one entry. This sample has about 740,000 distinct CDR3 sequences; around 40% occur once, and the top ten carry roughly 45%. Sequencing used peripheral blood. The source is an adult man with Graves' ophthalmopathy.

This clonotype appeared many times. The chain couples TRBV10-3 to TRBJ1-2; unclear D gene. V gave up 4 bases and J gave up 0 bases, with 15 bases separating them. The CDR3 has 16 amino acids. Germline-derived CDR1 and CDR2 are ENHRY and SYGVKD. CDR3 in DNA: TGTGCCATCAGTGGAATAACTTCCGGAGCTAACTATGGCTACACCTTC. Protein product: CAISGITSGANYGYTF.

The V and J genes are TRBV6-6 and TRBJ1-1; D unclear. Trimming took off 5 bases at V and 6 bases at J, with 10 bases between the two ends. Germline V CDR1 and CDR2: MNHNY, SVGAGI (reference sequence). The length of the CDR3 is 12 residues. CDR3 DNA: TGTGCCAGCAGTATTAATCGGGCTGAAGCTTTCTTT. This codes for CASSINRAEAFF.

The chain links TRBV7-2 to TRBJ1-1; D may be TRBD1 (5 bases). The ends were cut back, 1 base at V and 1 base at J, with 10 bases in the middle. This CDR3 contains 15 residues. Looked up from germline, CDR1 is SGHTA and CDR2 is FQGNSA. CDR3 in amino acids: CASSLVRDPNTEAFF. In DNA form, the CDR3 reads TGTGCCAGCAGCTTAGTCAGGGATCCGAACACTGAAGCTTTCTTT.